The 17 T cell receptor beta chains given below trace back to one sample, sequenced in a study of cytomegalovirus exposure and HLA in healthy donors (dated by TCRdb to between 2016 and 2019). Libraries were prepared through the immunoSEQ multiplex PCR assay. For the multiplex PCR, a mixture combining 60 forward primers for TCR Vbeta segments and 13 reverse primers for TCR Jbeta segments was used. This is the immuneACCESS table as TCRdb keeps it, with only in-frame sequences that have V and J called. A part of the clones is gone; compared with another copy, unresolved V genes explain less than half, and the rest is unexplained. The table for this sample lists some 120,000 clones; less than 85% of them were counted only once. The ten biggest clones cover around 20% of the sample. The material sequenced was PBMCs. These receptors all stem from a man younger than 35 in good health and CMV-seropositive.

As DNA, the CDR3 is TGTGGCGCGCGGGATGGGGTCTCGAATTCACCCCTCCACTTT. The encoded protein is CGARDGVSNSPLHF. This sequence joins TRBV19 and TRBJ1-6; D uncertain. Germline values: CDR1 LNHDA, CDR2 SQIVND (reference sequence). The CDR3 runs 14 residues.

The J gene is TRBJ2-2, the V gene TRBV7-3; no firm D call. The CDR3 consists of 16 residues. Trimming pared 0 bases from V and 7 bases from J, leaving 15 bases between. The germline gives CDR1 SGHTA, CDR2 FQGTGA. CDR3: CASSLTFGATGGELFF. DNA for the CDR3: TGTGCCAGCAGCTTAACGTTCGGCGCCACGGGCGGGGAGCTGTTTTTT.

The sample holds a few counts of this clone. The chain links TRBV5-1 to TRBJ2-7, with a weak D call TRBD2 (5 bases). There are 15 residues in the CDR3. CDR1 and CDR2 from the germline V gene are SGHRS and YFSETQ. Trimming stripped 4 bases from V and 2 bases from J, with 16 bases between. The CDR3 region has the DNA TGCGCCAGCAGCCAAGCGGCAGCCGGAGCCTACGAGCAGTACTTC. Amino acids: CASSQAAAGAYEQYF.

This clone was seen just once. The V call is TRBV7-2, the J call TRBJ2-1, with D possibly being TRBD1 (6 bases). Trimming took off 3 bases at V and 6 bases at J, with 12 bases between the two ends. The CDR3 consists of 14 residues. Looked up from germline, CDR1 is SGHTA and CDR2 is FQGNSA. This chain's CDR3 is CASSLGAPGNEQFF. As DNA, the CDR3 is TGTGCCAGCAGCTTGGGGGCGCCGGGCAATGAGCAGTTCTTC. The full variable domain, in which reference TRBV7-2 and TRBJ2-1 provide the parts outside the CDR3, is GAGVSQSPSNKVTEKGKDVELRCDPISGHTALYWYRQSLGQGLEFLIYFQGNSAPDKSGLPSDRFSAERTGGSVSTLTIQRTQQEDSAVYLCASSLGAPGNEQFFGPGTRLTVL.

The CDR3 DNA sequence: TGTGCCAGCAGCCCGATCAGGGGGATAGGGGACGAGCAGTACTTC. This encodes CASSPIRGIGDEQYF. The chain couples TRBV11-2 to TRBJ2-7, with 7 bases aligning to TRBD1. The ends lost 5 bases at V and 5 bases at J; junction bases unmatched: 12. The CDR3 covers 15 residues. Per germline, CDR1 SGHAT and CDR2 FQNNGV.

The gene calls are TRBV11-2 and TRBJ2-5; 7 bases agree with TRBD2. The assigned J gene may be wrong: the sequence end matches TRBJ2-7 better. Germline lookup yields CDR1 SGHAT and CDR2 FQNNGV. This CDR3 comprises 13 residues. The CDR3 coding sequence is TGTGCCAGCAGCTCCGTGGCGGGAGTCGAGCAGTACTTC. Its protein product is CASSSVAGVEQYF.

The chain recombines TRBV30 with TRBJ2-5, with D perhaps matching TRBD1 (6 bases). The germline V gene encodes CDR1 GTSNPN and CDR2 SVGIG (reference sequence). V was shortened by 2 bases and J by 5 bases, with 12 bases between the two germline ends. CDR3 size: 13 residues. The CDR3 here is CAWSFDTGETQYF. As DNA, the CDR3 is TGTGCCTGGAGTTTTGATACAGGGGAGACCCAGTACTTC. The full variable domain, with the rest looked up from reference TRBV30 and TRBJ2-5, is SQTIHQWPATLVQPVGSPLSLECTVEGTSNPNLYWYRQAAGRGLQLLFYSVGIGQISSEVPQNLSASRPQDRQFILSSKKLLLSDSGFYLCAWSFDTGETQYFGPGTRLLVL.

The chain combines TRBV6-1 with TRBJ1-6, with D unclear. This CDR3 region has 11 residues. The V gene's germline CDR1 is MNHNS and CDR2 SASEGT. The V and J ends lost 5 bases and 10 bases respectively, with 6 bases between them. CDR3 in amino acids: CASSNTSPLHF. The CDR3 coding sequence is TGTGCCAGCAGTAACACATCACCCCTCCACTTT.

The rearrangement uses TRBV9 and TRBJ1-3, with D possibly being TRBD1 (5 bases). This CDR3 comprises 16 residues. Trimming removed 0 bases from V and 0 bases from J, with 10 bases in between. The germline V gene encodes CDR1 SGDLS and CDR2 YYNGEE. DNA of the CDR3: TGTGCCAGCAGCGTAGATGGGGGGAACTCTGGAAACACCATATATTTT. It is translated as CASSVDGGNSGNTIYF.

CDR3 in DNA: TGTGCCAGCAGCTTAGGGCTCGCGGGGACTTACAATGAGCAGTTCTTC. Residues: CASSLGLAGTYNEQFF. The chain joins TRBV7-6 to TRBJ2-1; D possibly corresponds to TRBD2 (6 bases). Trimming shortened V by 1 base and J by 4 bases, and 14 bases separated the two germline ends. CDR1 SGHVS and CDR2 FNYEAQ come from the germline V gene. The CDR3 spans 16 residues.

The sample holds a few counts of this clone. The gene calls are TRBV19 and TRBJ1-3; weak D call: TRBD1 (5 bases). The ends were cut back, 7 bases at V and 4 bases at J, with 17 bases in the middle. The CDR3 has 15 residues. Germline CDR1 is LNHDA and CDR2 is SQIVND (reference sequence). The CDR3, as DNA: TGTGCCAGTACCACCTTGGCAGGGCGAGGAAACACCATATATTTT. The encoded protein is CASTTLAGRGNTIYF.

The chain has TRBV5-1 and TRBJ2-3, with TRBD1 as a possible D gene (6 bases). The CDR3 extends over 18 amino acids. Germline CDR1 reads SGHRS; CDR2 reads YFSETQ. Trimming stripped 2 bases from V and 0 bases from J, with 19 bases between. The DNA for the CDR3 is TGCGCCAGCAGCTTTAGTGGGGGCTCGCTCTCTAGCACAGATACGCAGTATTTT. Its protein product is CASSFSGGSLSSTDTQYF.

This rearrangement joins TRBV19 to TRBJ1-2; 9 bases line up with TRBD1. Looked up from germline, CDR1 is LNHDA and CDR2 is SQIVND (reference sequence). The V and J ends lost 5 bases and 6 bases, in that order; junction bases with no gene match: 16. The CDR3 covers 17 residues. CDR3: CASSALAGTGTGHGYTF. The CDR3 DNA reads TGTGCCAGTAGTGCCCTCGCAGGAACCGGGACAGGGCATGGCTACACCTTC.

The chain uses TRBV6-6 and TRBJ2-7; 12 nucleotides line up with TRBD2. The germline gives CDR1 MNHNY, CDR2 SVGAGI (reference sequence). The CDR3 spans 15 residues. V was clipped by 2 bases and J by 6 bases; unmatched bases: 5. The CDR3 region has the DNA TGTGCCAGCAGTTACAGCACTAGCGGGGGGCTCGAGCAGTACTTC. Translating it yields CASSYSTSGGLEQYF.

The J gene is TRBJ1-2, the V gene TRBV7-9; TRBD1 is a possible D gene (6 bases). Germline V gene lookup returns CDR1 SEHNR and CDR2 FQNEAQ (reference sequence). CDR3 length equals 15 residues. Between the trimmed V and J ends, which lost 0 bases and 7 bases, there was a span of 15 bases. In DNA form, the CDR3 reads TGTGCCAGCAGCTTAGCGAACCAACAGGGAATTGGCTACACCTTC. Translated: CASSLANQQGIGYTF.

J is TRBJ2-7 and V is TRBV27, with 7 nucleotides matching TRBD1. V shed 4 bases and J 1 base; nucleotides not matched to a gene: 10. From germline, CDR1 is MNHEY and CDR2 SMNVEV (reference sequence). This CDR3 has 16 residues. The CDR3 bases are TGTGCCAGCAGTTCCCCGGGACAGACCACATCCTACGAGCAGTACTTC. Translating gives CASSSPGQTTSYEQYF.

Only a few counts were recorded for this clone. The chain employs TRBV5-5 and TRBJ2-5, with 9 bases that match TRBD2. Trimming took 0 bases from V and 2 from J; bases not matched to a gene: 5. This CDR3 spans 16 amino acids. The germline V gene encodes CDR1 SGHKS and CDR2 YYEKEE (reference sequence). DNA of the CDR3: TGTGCCAGCAGCTTGGATAGCGGGGGAACGCAAGAGACCCAGTACTTC. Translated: CASSLDSGGTQETQYF.